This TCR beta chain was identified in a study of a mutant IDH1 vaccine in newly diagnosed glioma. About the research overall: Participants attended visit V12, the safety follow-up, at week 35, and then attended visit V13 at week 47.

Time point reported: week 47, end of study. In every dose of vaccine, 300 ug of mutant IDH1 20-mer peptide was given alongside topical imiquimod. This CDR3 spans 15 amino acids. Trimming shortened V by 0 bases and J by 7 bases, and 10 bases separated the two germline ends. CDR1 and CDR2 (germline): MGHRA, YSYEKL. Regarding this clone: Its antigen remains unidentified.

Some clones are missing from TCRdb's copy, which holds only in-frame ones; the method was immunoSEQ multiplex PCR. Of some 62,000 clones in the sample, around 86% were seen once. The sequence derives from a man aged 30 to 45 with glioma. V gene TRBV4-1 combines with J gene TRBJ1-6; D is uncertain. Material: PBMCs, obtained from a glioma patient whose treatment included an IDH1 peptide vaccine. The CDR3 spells CASSQEARGNSPLHF. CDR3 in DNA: TGCGCCAGCAGCCAAGAGGCCCGTGGGAATTCACCCCTCCACTTT.